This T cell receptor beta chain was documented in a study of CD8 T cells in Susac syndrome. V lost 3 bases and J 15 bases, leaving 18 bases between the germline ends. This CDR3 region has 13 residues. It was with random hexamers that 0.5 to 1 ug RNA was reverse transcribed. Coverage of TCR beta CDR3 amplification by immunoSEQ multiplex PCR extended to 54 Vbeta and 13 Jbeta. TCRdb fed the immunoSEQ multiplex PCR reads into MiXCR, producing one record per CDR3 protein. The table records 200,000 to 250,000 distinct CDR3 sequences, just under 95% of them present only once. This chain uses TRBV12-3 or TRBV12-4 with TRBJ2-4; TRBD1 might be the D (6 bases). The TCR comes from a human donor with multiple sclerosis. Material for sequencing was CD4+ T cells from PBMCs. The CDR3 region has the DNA TGTGCCAGCAGTTTTGGACAGATACGGCTGGTGTACTTC. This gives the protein CASSFGQIRLVYF.